One and the same sample provided the 19 T cell receptor beta chains below, sequenced in a study of human T cells and chemical hapten exposure. Noted time point: patch test 1, 2 weeks after DPC sensitization. Treatment indicated: therapeutic diphenylcyclopropenone sensitization with weekly scalp DPC. MiXCR was run by TCRdb on the RACE reads, yielding one entry per CDR3 protein. This sample has 90,000 to 120,000 distinct CDR3 sequences, with approximately 11% found just once. This specimen consisted of whole blood, obtained in connection with sensitization to the hapten diphenylcyclopropenone (DPC). These receptors were taken from a middle-aged woman with alopecia areata. Some clones in this sample may be carry-over from other donors' samples.

The chain couples TRBV12-3 or TRBV12-4 to TRBJ2-1; 9 bases line up with TRBD1. V lost 5 bases and J lost 6; bases outside the gene matches: 5. CDR3 size: 14 residues. DNA for the CDR3: TGTGCCAGCAGTCCCTCGGACAGGGGCAATGAGCAGTTCTTC. Its translation: CASSPSDRGNEQFF.

This chain connects TRBV20-1 to TRBJ1-1; no clear D. The CDR3 runs 15 residues. The germline V and J ends were trimmed by 0 bases and 1 base, with 12 bases remaining between them. CDR1 DFQATT and CDR2 SNEGSKA come from the germline V gene (reference sequence). Here the CDR3 DNA reads TGCAGTGCTAGAGATGTCGGGCAGACGAACACTGAAGCTTTCTTT. Its protein product is CSARDVGQTNTEAFF.

The sample holds many counts of this clonotype. The chain employs TRBV27 and TRBJ1-6; tentative D call: TRBD1 (5 bases). Germline V CDR1 and CDR2: MNHEY, SMNVEV (reference sequence). The CDR3 loop spans 16 amino acids. Deletions cut 6 bases from V and 5 bases from J, with 17 bases between. CDR3 nucleotides: TGTGCCAGCAGGGCTGACAGTATAAGAGATAATTCACCCCTCCACTTT. Residues: CASRADSIRDNSPLHF.

The V and J genes are TRBV7-2 and TRBJ2-1, with D unresolved. The germline V gene encodes CDR1 SGHTA and CDR2 FQGNSA. V lost 1 base and J lost 3, with 7 bases in between. The CDR3 is 14 residues long. CDR3 sequence: CASSLGVDYNEQFF. CDR3 DNA: TGTGCCAGCAGCTTAGGAGTGGACTACAATGAGCAGTTCTTC.

This clonotype came up a few times. The V gene is TRBV28, the J gene TRBJ2-1; D uncertain. CDR1 and CDR2 (germline): MDHEN, SYDVKM. Trimming shortened V by 6 bases and J by 7 bases, and 7 bases separated the two germline ends. The CDR3 runs 11 residues. The CDR3, as DNA: TGTGCCAGCAGGCGGACGAATGAGCAGTTCTTC. Its translation: CASRRTNEQFF.

In its sample, this clonotype was seen many times. This chain joins TRBV12-3 or TRBV12-4 and TRBJ1-2, with 8 bases matching TRBD1. Germline trimming cut 6 bases from V and 8 bases from J; bases unmatched to any gene: 5. The length of the CDR3 is 12 residues. CDR3 nucleotides: TGTGCCAGCAGCCTACAGGGGGGAGGCTACACCTTC. It translates to CASSLQGGGYTF.

This clonotype was counted ten times or more. The CDR3 DNA is TGTGCCAGCAGGGGACCTCTAGACACGGGCTACACCTTC. Residues: CASRGPLDTGYTF. The J gene is TRBJ1-2, the V gene TRBV28, with D possibly being TRBD1 (5 bases). With 6 bases removed from V and 8 bases from J, the gap between germline ends came to 16 bases. The CDR3 consists of 13 residues. CDR1 and CDR2 from the germline V gene are MDHEN and SYDVKM.

This clonotype was recorded at least ten times. V and J are TRBV9 and TRBJ1-5; D is uncertain. The CDR3 consists of 14 residues. The V end lost 0 bases, the J end lost 6 bases, and 10 bases lay between the germline ends. CDR1 is SGDLS and CDR2 is YYNGEE in the germline V gene. CDR3 DNA: TGTGCCAGCAGCGTAGGACTAGGTGGTCAGCCCCAGCATTTT. This gives the protein CASSVGLGGQPQHF.

This clonotype came up a few times. V gene TRBV6-2 or TRBV6-3 combines with J gene TRBJ2-1, with D maybe TRBD2 (5 bases). This CDR3 has 15 amino acids. V was pared by 4 bases and J by 4 bases, with 14 bases between. Per the germline V gene, CDR1 is MNHEY and CDR2 is SVGEGT. CDR3 in DNA: TGTGCCAGCAGTTTGGGAGTAGCGCCGTACAATGAGCAGTTCTTC. It codes for CASSLGVAPYNEQFF.

The chain joins TRBV9 to TRBJ2-2; D is unclear. V lost 4 bases to trimming and J lost 0 bases, with 10 bases between them. The germline gives CDR1 SGDLS, CDR2 YYNGEE. This CDR3 has 15 residues. The CDR3 DNA is TGTGCCAGCAGCCCCGTGACCGCGAACACCGGGGAGCTGTTTTTT. Protein sequence: CASSPVTANTGELFF.

J is TRBJ2-7 and V is TRBV7-2; TRBD2 matches 7 bases. Germline V gene lookup returns CDR1 SGHTA and CDR2 FQGNSA. The junction had 7 bases not matched to a gene; V was cut back by 3 bases and J by 5 bases. The CDR3 covers 14 residues. The CDR3 sequence is CASSFIGLVNEQYF. The CDR3 DNA follows: TGTGCCAGCAGCTTCATAGGACTAGTTAACGAGCAGTACTTC.

This clonotype was seen repeatedly, ten times or more. The genes are TRBV11-2 and TRBJ2-3; no firm D call. This CDR3 comprises 16 residues. V lost 1 base and J 5 bases, leaving 16 bases between the germline ends. CDR1 and CDR2 (germline): SGHAT, FQNNGV. The chain's CDR3 is CASSLGPGSGRDTQYF. The CDR3 nucleotides are TGTGCCAGCAGCTTAGGTCCGGGCAGTGGGCGAGATACGCAGTATTTT.

In this sample, this clonotype turned up a few times. The CDR3, as DNA: TGTGCCAGAAGCTGGAACGGGACTAGCCACAATGAGCAGTTCTTC. This translates into CARSWNGTSHNEQFF. The V call is TRBV5-3, the J call TRBJ2-1, with 9 bases aligning to TRBD2. TRBV5-3 is assigned to the ORF class and has an uncertain function. V was clipped by 3 bases and J by 5 bases; unmatched bases: 6. The CDR3 is 15 amino acids.

This clonotype was seen a handful of times. The chain uses TRBV25-1 and TRBJ1-3; the D gene is possibly TRBD1 (5 bases). This CDR3 contains 15 residues. Germline CDR1 MGHDK, CDR2 SYGVNS. Trimming shortened V by 4 bases and J by 2 bases, and 12 bases separated the two germline ends. CDR3 region: CASSVRGLTGNTIYF. For the CDR3, the DNA is TGTGCCAGCAGTGTTCGGGGGTTAACTGGAAACACCATATATTTT.

The chain has TRBV6-1 and TRBJ1-1; no definite D call. V gave up 4 bases and J gave up 5 bases, with 8 bases separating them. CDR1 and CDR2 (germline): MNHNS, SASEGT. The CDR3 is made up of 12 amino acids. The CDR3 spells CASSVHGTEAFF. Here the CDR3 DNA reads TGTGCCAGCAGTGTCCACGGAACTGAAGCTTTCTTT.

The chain combines TRBV9 with TRBJ2-2; D may be TRBD2 (6 bases). This CDR3 is built from 18 residues. Germline V lookup: CDR1 SGDLS, CDR2 YYNGEE. V dropped 0 bases and J dropped 4 bases, with 19 bases sitting between them. CDR3 in amino acids: CASSVVVSGNWGTGELFF. DNA of the CDR3: TGTGCCAGCAGCGTAGTGGTTAGCGGCAATTGGGGCACCGGGGAGCTGTTTTTT.

This clonotype was observed many times. This chain links TRBV3-1 with TRBJ1-5, with D hard to call. Trimming removed 4 bases at V and 4 bases at J, with 11 bases between. Germline V gives CDR1 LGHDT, CDR2 YNNKEL (reference sequence). This CDR3 is built from 14 residues. The CDR3 is CASSPSGSNQPQHF. The CDR3 DNA reads as TGTGCCAGCAGCCCGTCGGGGTCGAATCAGCCCCAGCATTTT. Full variable domain (remainder filled in from reference TRBV3-1 and TRBJ1-5): DTAVSQTPKYLVTQMGNDKSIKCEQNLGHDTMYWYKQDSKKFLKIMFSYNNKELIINETVPNRFSPKSPDKAHLNLHINSLELGDSAVYFCASSPSGSNQPQHFGDGTRLSIL.

The chain employs TRBV29-1 and TRBJ2-6, with 7 bases that match TRBD1. This CDR3 has 15 amino acids. Germline V CDR1 and CDR2: SQVTM, ANQGSEA. V lost 7 bases to trimming and J lost 0 bases; unmatched junction nucleotides: 6. The CDR3: CSARDSPSGANVLTF. CDR3 DNA sequence: TGCAGCGCCCGGGACAGTCCCTCTGGGGCCAACGTCCTGACTTTC.

V and J are TRBV6-5 and TRBJ1-1, with D perhaps matching TRBD1 (5 bases). Trimming shortened V by 7 bases and J by 4 bases, and 16 bases separated the two germline ends. The CDR3 sequence is 14 residues long. CDR1 and CDR2 from the germline V gene are MNHEY and SVGAGI. The CDR3 DNA reads TGTGCCAGCACCCGGGCCGGGGACTCCACTGAAGCTTTCTTT. As protein: CASTRAGDSTEAFF.